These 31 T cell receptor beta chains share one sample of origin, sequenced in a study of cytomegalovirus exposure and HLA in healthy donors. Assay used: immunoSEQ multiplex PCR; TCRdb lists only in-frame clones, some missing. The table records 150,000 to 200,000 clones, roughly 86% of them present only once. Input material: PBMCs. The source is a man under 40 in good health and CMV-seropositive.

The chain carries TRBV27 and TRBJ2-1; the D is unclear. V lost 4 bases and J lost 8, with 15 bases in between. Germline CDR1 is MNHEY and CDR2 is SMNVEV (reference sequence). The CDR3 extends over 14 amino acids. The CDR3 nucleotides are TGTGCCAGCAGTTCCTCCCGCCAGAGCCATGAGCAGTTCTTC. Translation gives CASSSSRQSHEQFF.

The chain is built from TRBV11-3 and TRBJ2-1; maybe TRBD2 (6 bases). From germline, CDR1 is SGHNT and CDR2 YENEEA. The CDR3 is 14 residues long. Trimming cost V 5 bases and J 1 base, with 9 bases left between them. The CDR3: CASSPRESYNEQFF. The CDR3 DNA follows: TGTGCCAGCAGCCCTCGGGAGTCCTACAATGAGCAGTTCTTC.

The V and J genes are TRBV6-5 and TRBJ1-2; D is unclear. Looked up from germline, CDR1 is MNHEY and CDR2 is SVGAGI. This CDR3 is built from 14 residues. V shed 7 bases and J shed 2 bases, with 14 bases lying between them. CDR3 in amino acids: CASTEGGGNYGYTF. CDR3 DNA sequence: TGTGCCAGCACTGAGGGAGGCGGAAACTATGGCTACACCTTC.

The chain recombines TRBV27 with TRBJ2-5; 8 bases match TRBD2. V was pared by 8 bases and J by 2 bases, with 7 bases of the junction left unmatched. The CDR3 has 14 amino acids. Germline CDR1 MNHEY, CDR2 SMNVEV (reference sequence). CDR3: CASWASGWQETQYF. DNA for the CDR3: TGTGCCAGCTGGGCTAGCGGGTGGCAAGAGACCCAGTACTTC.

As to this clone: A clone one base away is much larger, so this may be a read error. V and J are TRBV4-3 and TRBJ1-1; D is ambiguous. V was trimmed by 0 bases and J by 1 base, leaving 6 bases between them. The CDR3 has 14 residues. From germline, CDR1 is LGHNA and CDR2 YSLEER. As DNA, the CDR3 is TGCGCCAGCAGCCAAGATTGGGGGAACACTGAAGCTTTCTTT. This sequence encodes CASSQDWGNTEAFF.

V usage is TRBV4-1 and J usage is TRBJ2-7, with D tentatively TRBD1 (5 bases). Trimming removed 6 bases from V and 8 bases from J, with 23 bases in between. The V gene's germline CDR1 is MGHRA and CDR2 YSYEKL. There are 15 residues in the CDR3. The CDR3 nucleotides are TGCGCCAGCAGGAGCGTGGGGCAGCACCCCAAGCAGCAGTACTTC. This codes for CASRSVGQHPKQQYF.

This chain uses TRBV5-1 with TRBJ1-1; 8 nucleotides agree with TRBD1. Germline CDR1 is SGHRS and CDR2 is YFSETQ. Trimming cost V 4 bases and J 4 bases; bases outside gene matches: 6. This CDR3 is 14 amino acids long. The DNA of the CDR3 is TGCGCCAGCAGCATGGACAGGGTAGGCACTGAAGCTTTCTTT. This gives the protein CASSMDRVGTEAFF.

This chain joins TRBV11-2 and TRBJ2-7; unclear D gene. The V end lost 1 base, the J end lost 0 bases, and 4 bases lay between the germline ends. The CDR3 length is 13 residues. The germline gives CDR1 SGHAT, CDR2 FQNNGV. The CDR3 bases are TGTGCCAGCAGCTTAGCCCCCTCCTACGAGCAGTACTTC. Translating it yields CASSLAPSYEQYF.

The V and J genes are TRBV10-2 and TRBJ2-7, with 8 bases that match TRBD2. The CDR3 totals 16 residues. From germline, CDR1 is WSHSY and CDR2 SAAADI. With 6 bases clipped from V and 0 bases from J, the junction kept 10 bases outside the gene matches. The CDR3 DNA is TGCGCCAGCAGCGGGAGGGGCCGCAGGGACTCCTACGAGCAGTACTTC. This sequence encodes CASSGRGRRDSYEQYF.

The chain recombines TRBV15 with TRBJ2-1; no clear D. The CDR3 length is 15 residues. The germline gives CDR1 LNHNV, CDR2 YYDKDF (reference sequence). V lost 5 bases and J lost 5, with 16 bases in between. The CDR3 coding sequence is TGTGCCACCAGCGGCCCTCTTCGGCTGCACAATGAGCAGTTCTTC. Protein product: CATSGPLRLHNEQFF.

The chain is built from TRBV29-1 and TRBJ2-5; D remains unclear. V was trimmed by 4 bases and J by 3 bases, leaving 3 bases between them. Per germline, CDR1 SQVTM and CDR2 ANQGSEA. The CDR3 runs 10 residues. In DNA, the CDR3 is TGCAGCGTTGGGGAAGAGACCCAGTACTTC. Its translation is CSVGEETQYF.

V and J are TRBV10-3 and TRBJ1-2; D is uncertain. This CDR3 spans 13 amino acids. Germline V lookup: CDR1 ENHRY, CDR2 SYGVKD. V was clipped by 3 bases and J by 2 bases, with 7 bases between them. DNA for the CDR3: TGTGCCATCAGTGATTGGCCGAACTATGGCTACACCTTC. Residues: CAISDWPNYGYTF.

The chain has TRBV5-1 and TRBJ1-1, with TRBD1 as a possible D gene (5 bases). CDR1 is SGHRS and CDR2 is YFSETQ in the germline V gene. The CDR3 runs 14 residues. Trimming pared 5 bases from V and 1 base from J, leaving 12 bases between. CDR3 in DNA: TGCGCCAGCAGGCTCAGGGTCGGGAACACTGAAGCTTTCTTT. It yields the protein CASRLRVGNTEAFF.

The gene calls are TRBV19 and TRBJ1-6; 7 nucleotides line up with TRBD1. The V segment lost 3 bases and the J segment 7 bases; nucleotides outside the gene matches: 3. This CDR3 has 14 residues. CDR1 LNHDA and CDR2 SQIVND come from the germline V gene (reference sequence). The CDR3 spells CASSIQQGNSPLHF. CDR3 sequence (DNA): TGTGCCAGTAGTATCCAACAGGGGAATTCACCCCTCCACTTT.

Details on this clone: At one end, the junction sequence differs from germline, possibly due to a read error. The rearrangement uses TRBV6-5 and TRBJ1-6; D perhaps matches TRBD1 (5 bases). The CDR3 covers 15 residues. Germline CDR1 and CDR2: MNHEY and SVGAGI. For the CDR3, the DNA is TGTGCCAGCAGACCCGCAGGGTCCTATCATTCACCCCTCCACTTT. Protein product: CASRPAGSYHSPLHF.

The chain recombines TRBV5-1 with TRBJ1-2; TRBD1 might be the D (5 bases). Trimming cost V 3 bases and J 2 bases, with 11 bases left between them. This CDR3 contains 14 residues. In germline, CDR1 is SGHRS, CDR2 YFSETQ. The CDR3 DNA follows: TGCGCCAGCAGCTCGCGATCAGGGAACTATGGCTACACCTTC. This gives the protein CASSSRSGNYGYTF.

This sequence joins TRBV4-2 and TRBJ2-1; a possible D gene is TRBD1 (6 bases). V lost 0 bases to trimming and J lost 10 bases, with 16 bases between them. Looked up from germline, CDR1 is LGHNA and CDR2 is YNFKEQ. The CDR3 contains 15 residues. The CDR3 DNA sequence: TGTGCCAGCAGCCAAGATTTCCAGGGGTCGCGCGAGCAGTTCTTC. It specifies CASSQDFQGSREQFF.

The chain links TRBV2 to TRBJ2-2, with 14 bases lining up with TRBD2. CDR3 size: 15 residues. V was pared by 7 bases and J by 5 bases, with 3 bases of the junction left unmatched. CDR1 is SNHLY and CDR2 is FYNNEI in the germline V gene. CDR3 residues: CASNRLAGGTGELFF. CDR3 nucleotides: TGTGCCAGCAATCGACTAGCGGGGGGGACCGGGGAGCTGTTTTTT. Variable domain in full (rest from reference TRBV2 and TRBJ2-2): EPEVTQTPSHQVTQMGQEVILRCVPISNHLYFYWYRQILGQKVEFLVSFYNNEISEKSEIFDDQFSVERPDGSNFTLKIRSTKLEDSAMYFCASNRLAGGTGELFFGEGSRLTVL.

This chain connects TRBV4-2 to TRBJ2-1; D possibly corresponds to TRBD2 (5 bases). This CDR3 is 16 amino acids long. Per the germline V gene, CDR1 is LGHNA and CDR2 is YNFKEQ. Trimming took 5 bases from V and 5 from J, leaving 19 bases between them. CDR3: CASSSRVATLNNEQFF. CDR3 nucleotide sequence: TGTGCCAGCAGCTCCCGGGTAGCGACCTTAAACAATGAGCAGTTCTTC.

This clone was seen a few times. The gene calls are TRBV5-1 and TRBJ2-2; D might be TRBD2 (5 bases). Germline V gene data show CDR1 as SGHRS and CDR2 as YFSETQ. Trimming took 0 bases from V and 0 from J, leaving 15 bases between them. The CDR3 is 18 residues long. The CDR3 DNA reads TGCGCCAGCAGCTTGGGTCTAGCCCTTTCTCCGAACACCGGGGAGCTGTTTTTT. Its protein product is CASSLGLALSPNTGELFF. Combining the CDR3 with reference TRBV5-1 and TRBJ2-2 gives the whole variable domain KAGVTQTPRYLIKTRGQQVTLSCSPISGHRSVSWYQQTPGQGLQFLFEYFSETQRNKGNFPGRFSGRQFSNSRSEMNVSTLELGDSALYLCASSLGLALSPNTGELFFGEGSRLTVL.

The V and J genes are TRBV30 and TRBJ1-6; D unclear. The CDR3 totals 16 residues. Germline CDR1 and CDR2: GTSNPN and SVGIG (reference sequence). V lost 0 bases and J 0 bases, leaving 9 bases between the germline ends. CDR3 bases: TGTGCCTGGAGTGTAATCGGGAGCTCCTATAATTCACCCCTCCACTTT. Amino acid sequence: CAWSVIGSSYNSPLHF. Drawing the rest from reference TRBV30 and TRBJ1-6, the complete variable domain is SQTIHQWPATLVQPVGSPLSLECTVEGTSNPNLYWYRQAAGRGLQLLFYSVGIGQISSEVPQNLSASRPQDRQFILSSKKLLLSDSGFYLCAWSVIGSSYNSPLHFGNGTRLTVT.

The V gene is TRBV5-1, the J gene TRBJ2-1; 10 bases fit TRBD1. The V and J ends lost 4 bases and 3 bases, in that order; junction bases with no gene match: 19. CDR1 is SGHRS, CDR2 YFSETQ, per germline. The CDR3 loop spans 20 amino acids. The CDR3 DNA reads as TGCGCCAGCAGCCCCATAAGACAGGGGGCGATAAGCACTGTCTACAATGAGCAGTTCTTC. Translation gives CASSPIRQGAISTVYNEQFF.

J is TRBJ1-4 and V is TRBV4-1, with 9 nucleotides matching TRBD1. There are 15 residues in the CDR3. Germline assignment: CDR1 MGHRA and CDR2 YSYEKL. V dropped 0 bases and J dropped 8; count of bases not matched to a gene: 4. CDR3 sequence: CASSQDGTGYEKLFF. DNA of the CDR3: TGCGCCAGCAGCCAAGACGGGACAGGGTACGAAAAACTGTTTTTT.

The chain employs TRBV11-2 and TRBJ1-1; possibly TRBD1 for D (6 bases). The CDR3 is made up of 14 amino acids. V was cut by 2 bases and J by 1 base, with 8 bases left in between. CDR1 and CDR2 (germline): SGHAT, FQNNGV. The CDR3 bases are TGTGCCAGCAGCTTAAGAGGGGGGAACACTGAAGCTTTCTTT. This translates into CASSLRGGNTEAFF.

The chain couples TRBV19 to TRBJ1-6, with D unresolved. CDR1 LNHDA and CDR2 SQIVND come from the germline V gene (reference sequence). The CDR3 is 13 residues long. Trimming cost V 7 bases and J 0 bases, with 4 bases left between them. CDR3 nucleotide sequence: TGTGCCAGTATCGACTCCTATAATTCACCCCTCCACTTT. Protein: CASIDSYNSPLHF.

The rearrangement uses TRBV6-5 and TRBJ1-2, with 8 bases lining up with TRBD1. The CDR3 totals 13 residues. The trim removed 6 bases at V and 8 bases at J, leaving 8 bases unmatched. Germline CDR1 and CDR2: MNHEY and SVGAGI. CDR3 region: CASRVRDRPGYTF. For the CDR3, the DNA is TGTGCCAGCAGAGTCCGGGACAGGCCCGGCTACACCTTC.

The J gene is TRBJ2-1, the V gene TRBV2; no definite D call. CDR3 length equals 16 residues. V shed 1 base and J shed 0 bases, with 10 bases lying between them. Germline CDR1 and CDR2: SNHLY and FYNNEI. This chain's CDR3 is CASSEGGLSSYNEQFF. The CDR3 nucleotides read TGTGCCAGCAGTGAAGGCGGTCTTAGCTCCTACAATGAGCAGTTCTTC. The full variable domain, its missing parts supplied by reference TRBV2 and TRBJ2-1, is EPEVTQTPSHQVTQMGQEVILRCVPISNHLYFYWYRQILGQKVEFLVSFYNNEISEKSEIFDDQFSVERPDGSNFTLKIRSTKLEDSAMYFCASSEGGLSSYNEQFFGPGTRLTVL.

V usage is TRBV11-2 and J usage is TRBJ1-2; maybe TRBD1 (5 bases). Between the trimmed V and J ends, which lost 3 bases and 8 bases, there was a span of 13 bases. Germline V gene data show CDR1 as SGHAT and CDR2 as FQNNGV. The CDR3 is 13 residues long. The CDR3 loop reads CASSLVQWDGYTF. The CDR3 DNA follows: TGTGCCAGCAGCTTGGTTCAGTGGGACGGCTACACCTTC.

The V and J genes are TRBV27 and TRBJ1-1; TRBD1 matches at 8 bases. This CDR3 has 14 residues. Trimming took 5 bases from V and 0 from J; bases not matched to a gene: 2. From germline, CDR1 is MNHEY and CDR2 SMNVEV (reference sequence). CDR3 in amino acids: CASSLTGVNTEAFF. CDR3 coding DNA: TGTGCCAGCAGTCTGACAGGGGTGAACACTGAAGCTTTCTTT.

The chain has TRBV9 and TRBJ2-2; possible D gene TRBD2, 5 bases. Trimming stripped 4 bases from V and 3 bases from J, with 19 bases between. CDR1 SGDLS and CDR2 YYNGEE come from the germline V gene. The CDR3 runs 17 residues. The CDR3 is CASSPPGSAWDTGELFF. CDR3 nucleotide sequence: TGTGCCAGCAGCCCCCCGGGGTCAGCTTGGGACACCGGGGAGCTGTTTTTT.

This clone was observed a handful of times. CDR3 DNA: TGTGCCAGCAGTTTTTTACTAGCGGGTTTCACCGAGCAGTACTTC. This sequence encodes CASSFLLAGFTEQYF. The chain carries TRBV28 and TRBJ2-7; 9 bases fit TRBD2. CDR1 MDHEN and CDR2 SYDVKM come from the germline V gene. With 3 bases clipped from V and 6 bases from J, the junction kept 9 bases outside the gene matches. The CDR3 runs 15 residues.